This is a list of T cell receptor beta chains from one sample in a study of T cells in Graves' hyperthyroidism and ophthalmopathy. TCRdb processed the multiplex PCR reads anew with MiXCR; each CDR3 protein has one entry. The sample shows 250,000 to 350,000 distinct CDR3 sequences, roughly 17% of them seen only once. The sequenced sample was blood. Receptor source: a man in his thirties or forties with Graves' hyperthyroidism. Each CDR3 is given with its conserved first and last residue. D genes are given only for firm matches. The size entry is marked missing in some rows and otherwise reads once, few, many or a size class.

clone size	D gene	V gene	J gene	CDR3 DNA	CDR3 protein
NA	NA	TRBV19	TRBJ2-3	TGTGCCAGTAGCCAGCAGGGAGGTTCCAGGACAGATACGCAGTATTTT	CASSQQGGSRTDTQYF
many	TRBD2	TRBV12-3/TRBV12-4	TRBJ2-3	TGTGCCAGCAGTTCTGCGGGAGGAATCACAGATACGCAGTATTTT	CASSSAGGITDTQYF
many	NA	TRBV15	TRBJ2-5	TGTGCCACCAGCAGAGATCCCCCGGGGGGCGCGATTCAAGAGACCCAGTACTTC	CATSRDPPGGAIQETQYF
many	NA	TRBV2	TRBJ1-3	TGTGCCAGCATGATAGGCTCTGGAAACACCATATATTTT	CASMIGSGNTIYF
many	NA	TRBV12-3/TRBV12-4	TRBJ2-5	TGTGCCAGCAGTTTTGGGCTACTCCCGGGGACACACCAAGAGACCCAGTACTTC	CASSFGLLPGTHQETQYF
many	TRBD2	TRBV11-2	TRBJ2-7	TGTGCCAGCAGCTTAGTTCCTAGCGGGAGTTACGAGCAGTACTTC	CASSLVPSGSYEQYF
many	NA	TRBV20-1	TRBJ2-1	TGCAGTGCTAGAGTTGCTTACAATGAGCAGTTCTTC	CSARVAYNEQFF
NA	TRBD2	TRBV5-1	TRBJ2-3	TGCGCCAGCAGCTTCGGCGGGAGGGCCGCGGGCACAGATACGCAGTATTTT	CASSFGGRAAGTDTQYF
many	NA	TRBV29-1	TRBJ2-1	TGCAGCGTTGAGTTTACTAGATACGATGAGCAGTTCTTC	CSVEFTRYDEQFF
NA	TRBD2	TRBV10-3	TRBJ2-2	TGTGCCATCAGTTCCGGGGGAGGGACGAACACCGGGGAGCTGTTTTTT	CAISSGGGTNTGELFF
few	NA	TRBV20-1	TRBJ1-4	TGCAGTGCAACAACAGGGAGTGGCAAGGAAAAACTGTTTTTT	CSATTGSGKEKLFF
many	NA	TRBV27	TRBJ1-1	TGTGCCAGCAGTTTCGGCCGGTTTGGACCTGAAGCTTTCTTT	CASSFGRFGPEAFF
many	TRBD2	TRBV6-1	TRBJ2-5	TGTGCCAGCAGTCGACTAGCGGGAGTCGGGGAGACCCAGTACTTC	CASSRLAGVGETQYF
NA	TRBD2	TRBV20-1	TRBJ2-5	TGCAGTGCCCAGAGTCCCGGGAGGGAAGAGACCCAGTACTTC	CSAQSPGREETQYF
many	NA	TRBV6-1	TRBJ1-1	TGTGCCAGCAGTGAAGAGGGGAACACTGAAGCTTTCTTT	CASSEEGNTEAFF
NA	NA	TRBV19	TRBJ1-5	TGTGCCAGTAGTTACAGGGCCAATCAGCCCCAGCATTTT	CASSYRANQPQHF
many	NA	TRBV12-5	TRBJ2-3	TGTGCTAGTGGTTTGCCCTACCTCGCGGGACGATTGACAGATACGCAGTATTTT	CASGLPYLAGRLTDTQYF
few	TRBD1	TRBV5-1	TRBJ1-1	TGCGCCAGCTCGGGACAGGGGCCAGAAGCTTTCTTT	CASSGQGPEAFF
many	TRBD1	TRBV12-3/TRBV12-4	TRBJ1-5	TGTGCCAGCAGTCCGACAGGGGCAGGGCAGCCCCAGCATTTT	CASSPTGAGQPQHF
NA	NA	TRBV5-6	TRBJ2-5	TGTGCCAGCAGCGTGGGAGACCGAGTCTCGACCCAGTACTTC	CASSVGDRVSTQYF
many	NA	TRBV28	TRBJ1-1	TGTGCCAGCAGTTGGGGTGGTAGGGGTAACACTGAAGCTTTCTTT	CASSWGGRGNTEAFF
NA	TRBD1	TRBV6-5	TRBJ1-1	TGTGCCAGCAGTTACCCCGGGACAGGGCGAACTGAAGCTTTCTTT	CASSYPGTGRTEAFF
many	NA	TRBV3-1	TRBJ1-5	TGTGCCAGCAGCCAATCGGACGGTGAGGAGCCCCAGCATTTT	CASSQSDGEEPQHF
many	NA	TRBV2	TRBJ2-5	TGTGCCAGCAGTGAGGGCGAGACCCAGTACTTC	CASSEGETQYF
NA	NA	TRBV6-1	TRBJ1-6	TGTGCCAGCAGTGGAACTTATAATTCACCCCTCCACTTT	CASSGTYNSPLHF
NA	NA	TRBV24-1	TRBJ2-3	TGTGCCACCAGTGACCCCCGGGACGCCGGATGGGATACGCAGTATTTT	CATSDPRDAGWDTQYF
many	NA	TRBV20-1	TRBJ2-2	TGCAGTGCTAGAGATGAAGGGAACACCGGGGAGCTGTTTTTT	CSARDEGNTGELFF
many	TRBD1	TRBV24-1	TRBJ2-3	TGTGCCACCGGGGACCCCAGGGGGACCTTGCGGGATACGCAGTATTTT	CATGDPRGTLRDTQYF
few	NA	TRBV10-3	TRBJ2-2	TGTGCCATCACTCCGGGAGTAGGCACCGGGGAGCTGTTTTTT	CAITPGVGTGELFF
many	NA	TRBV5-1	TRBJ2-5	TGCGCCAGCAGCTTGGTTCCGGGTGAAGAGACCCAGTACTTC	CASSLVPGEETQYF
few	TRBD1	TRBV30	TRBJ1-2	TGTGCCTGGAGCAGGGGGCCTGGCTACACCTTC	CAWSRGPGYTF
many	NA	TRBV2	TRBJ1-6	TGTGCCAGCCTGAGGGTCAATAATTCACCCCTCCACTTT	CASLRVNNSPLHF
NA	NA	TRBV9	TRBJ2-3	TGTGCCAGCCCGGAGTCTCCGGGCACAGATACGCAGTATTTT	CASPESPGTDTQYF
NA	NA	TRBV29-1	TRBJ2-7	TGCAGCGTTGAAGGTTCCGGGGACTACGAGCAGTACTTC	CSVEGSGDYEQYF
NA	NA	TRBV27	TRBJ1-5	TGTGCCAGCGGGGTTCAGCCCCAGCATTTT	CASGVQPQHF
many	NA	TRBV28	TRBJ1-5	TGTGCCAGCAGGAACTCAAGGCGGAGGTTGACGAGTAGGCAGCCCCAGCATTTT	CASRNSRRRLTSRQPQHF
NA	TRBD1	TRBV7-9	TRBJ1-3	TGTGCCAGCAGCCCTTGGGACAGCACCTCTGGAAACACCATATATTTT	CASSPWDSTSGNTIYF
many	TRBD1	TRBV2	TRBJ1-2	TGTGCCAGCAGCTCTGGACAGGACTCTAACTATGGCTACACCTTC	CASSSGQDSNYGYTF
NA	TRBD2	TRBV30	TRBJ2-2	TGTGCCTGGAAAGAAAGCGGGAGGGGAACCGGGGAGCTGTTTTTT	CAWKESGRGTGELFF
many	TRBD1	TRBV18	TRBJ1-2	TGTGCCAGCTCGCTGGACAGGGGGACCTATGGCTACACCTTC	CASSLDRGTYGYTF
NA	NA	TRBV28	TRBJ2-7	TGTGCCAGCAGTGACTTTTTGGTTTCCTACGAGCAGTACTTC	CASSDFLVSYEQYF
few	TRBD1	TRBV2	TRBJ1-2	TGTGCCAGCAAAAGGGGGCATGACTATGGCTACACCTTC	CASKRGHDYGYTF
many	NA	TRBV12-3/TRBV12-4	TRBJ2-5	TGTGCCAGCAGTTTAGCAACCGGAGAGACCCAGTACTTC	CASSLATGETQYF
NA	TRBD1	TRBV20-1	TRBJ1-1	TGCAGTGCTAGGGGGACAGCTAAGAACACTGAAGCTTTCTTT	CSARGTAKNTEAFF
many	NA	TRBV28	TRBJ1-4	TGTGCCAGCAAGGTGGGGGGGCGCGATGAAAAACTGTTTTTT	CASKVGGRDEKLFF
NA	TRBD2	TRBV6-1	TRBJ2-7	TGTGCCAGCAGTCTAGCGGCCCACTACGAGCAGTACTTC	CASSLAAHYEQYF
NA	NA	TRBV19	TRBJ1-4	TGTGCCAGTAGTCCCACAAGAATAGGGGAAAAACTGTTTTTT	CASSPTRIGEKLFF
few	TRBD2	TRBV20-1	TRBJ2-7	TGCAGTGCCAGCTCCGCTAGCGGGAGGATCTCCGTCTACGAGCAGTACTTC	CSASSASGRISVYEQYF
NA	NA	TRBV29-1	TRBJ2-3	TGCAGCGTCGTACATGCTGGAGATACGCAGTATTTT	CSVVHAGDTQYF
NA	NA	TRBV7-3	TRBJ2-5	TGTGCCAGCAGCCCTGGGGGGTACCAAGAGACCCAGTACTTC	CASSPGGYQETQYF
NA	NA	TRBV7-2	TRBJ2-7	TGTGCCAGCAGCTTCGGCCGAGGGAACGAGCAGTACTTC	CASSFGRGNEQYF
NA	TRBD2	TRBV27	TRBJ2-2	TGTGCCAGCAGGGCAAGAGCGGGAGCATGGGGGGAGCTGTTTTTT	CASRARAGAWGELFF
NA	NA	TRBV20-1	TRBJ2-7	TGCAGTGCTAGAGATCCGGGACCCCGAGCGGGTCGAGAGCAGTACTTC	CSARDPGPRAGREQYF
few	NA	TRBV28	TRBJ1-2	TGTGCCAGCAGTTCACAGGAGAACTATGGCTACACCTTC	CASSSQENYGYTF
NA	NA	TRBV13	TRBJ2-3	TGTGCCAGCAGCTTTAAGAGGACAGATACGCAGTATTTT	CASSFKRTDTQYF
many	TRBD2	TRBV5-1	TRBJ2-7	TGCGCCAGCAGCCTACGGGACTATTCCTCCTACGAGCAGTACTTC	CASSLRDYSSYEQYF
few	TRBD1	TRBV6-5	TRBJ2-6	TGTGCCAGCAGTTACCCCAGGGGGCCCATTTCTGGGGCCAACGTCCTGACTTTC	CASSYPRGPISGANVLTF
few	NA	TRBV9	TRBJ2-7	TGTGCCAGCAACCCTAGAGGGACAAGCGAGCAGTACTTC	CASNPRGTSEQYF
NA	TRBD1	TRBV27	TRBJ2-1	TGTGCCAGCAGTTTAAGGGGGGACAGGGGGCGCGATGAGCAGTTCTTC	CASSLRGDRGRDEQFF